This entry lists 16 T cell receptor beta chains sequenced from one sample in a study of response to subunit inactivated influenza vaccine. TCRdb processed the RT-PCR reads anew with MiXCR; each CDR3 protein has one entry. The repertoire includes 600,000 to 850,000 distinct CDR3 sequences, 14% of them detected once, and around 7.6% sits in the top ten. Here the sequenced sample was PBMCs from blood, taken 14 to 15 days before vaccination. These receptors originate from a man between 45 and 60 years old who received an inactivated influenza vaccine.

This clonotype appeared a few times. The chain links TRBV7-9 to TRBJ1-1; 8 bases match TRBD1. Germline values: CDR1 SEHNR, CDR2 FQNEAQ (reference sequence). The V gene end was trimmed by 5 bases and the J gene end by 3 bases; junction bases not matched to a gene: 8. CDR3 size: 15 residues. The DNA of the CDR3 is TGTGCCAGCAGCCCTCCGGACAGGGAATACACTGAAGCTTTCTTT. As protein: CASSPPDREYTEAFF. Complete variable domain (other parts from reference TRBV7-9 and TRBJ1-1): DTGVSQNPRHKITKRGQNVTFRCDPISEHNRLYWYRQTLGQGPEFLTYFQNEAQLEKSRLLSDRFSAERPKGSFSTLEIQRTEQGDSAMYLCASSPPDREYTEAFFGQGTRLTVV.

This clonotype came up many times. This rearrangement joins TRBV29-1 to TRBJ1-4; perhaps TRBD1 as D (5 bases). The germline V gene has CDR1 SQVTM and CDR2 ANQGSEA. The CDR3 has 13 amino acids. V dropped 5 bases and J dropped 3 bases, with 10 bases sitting between them. CDR3 DNA sequence: TGCAGCGTTCGGGGGGGGGCTAATGAAAAACTGTTTTTT. It yields the protein CSVRGGANEKLFF.

This clonotype has only a few counts. This chain connects TRBV15 to TRBJ1-1, with TRBD1 identical over 7 bases. Germline CDR1 LNHNV, CDR2 YYDKDF (reference sequence). Trimming took 1 base from V and 6 from J; bases not matched to a gene: 8. This CDR3 region has 15 residues. CDR3 amino acids: CATSRARQGAAEAFF. The CDR3 coding sequence is TGTGCCACCAGCAGAGCCCGACAGGGAGCCGCTGAAGCTTTCTTT. The variable domain in full, completed from reference TRBV15 and TRBJ1-1, reads DAMVIQNPRYQVTQFGKPVTLSCSQTLNHNVMYWYQQKSSQAPKLLFHYYDKDFNNEADTPDNFQSRRPNTSFCFLDIRSPGLGDTAMYLCATSRARQGAAEAFFGQGTRLTVV.

The chain uses TRBV20-1 and TRBJ2-5; TRBD2 agrees at 10 bases. This CDR3 comprises 15 residues. J gave up 5 bases and V 0 bases, and 6 bases lay outside the gene matches. Germline V gives CDR1 DFQATT, CDR2 SNEGSKA (reference sequence). DNA for the CDR3: TGCAGTGCTAGAGATCCCCTAGCGGGGGTGGAGACCCAGTACTTC. Amino acids: CSARDPLAGVETQYF.

The chain has TRBV20-1 and TRBJ2-7, with D tentatively TRBD1 or TRBD2 (6 bases each). This CDR3 contains 14 residues. Per the germline V gene, CDR1 is DFQATT and CDR2 is SNEGSKA (reference sequence). V was clipped by 0 bases and J by 5 bases, with 14 bases between them. The CDR3 region is CSARDKGGVNEQYF. CDR3 DNA: TGCAGTGCTAGAGATAAGGGGGGCGTAAACGAGCAGTACTTC.

In DNA form, the CDR3 reads TGTGCCAGCTCCTGGGGGGGGCGAGATACGCAGTATTTT. This gives the protein CASSWGGRDTQYF. The chain recombines TRBV11-2 with TRBJ2-3; perhaps TRBD2 as D (7 bases). Germline V gene lookup returns CDR1 SGHAT and CDR2 FQNNGV. Trimming pared 8 bases from V and 5 bases from J, leaving 14 bases between. The CDR3 is 13 residues long.

The chain joins TRBV28 to TRBJ1-4; no clear D. V was clipped by 6 bases and J by 8 bases, with 16 bases between them. The CDR3 is made up of 14 amino acids. Germline V gene sequence: CDR1 MDHEN, CDR2 SYDVKM. The CDR3 DNA sequence: TGTGCCAGCAGAGAAAGCCCATCGAGCGAAAAACTGTTTTTT. Translating gives CASRESPSSEKLFF. Complete variable domain (other parts from reference TRBV28 and TRBJ1-4): DVKVTQSSRYLVKRTGEKVFLECVQDMDHENMFWYRQDPGLGLRLIYFSYDVKMKEKGDIPEGYSVSREKKERFSLILESASTNQTSMYLCASRESPSSEKLFFGSGTQLSVL.

This clonotype was detected a few times. The chain has TRBV20-1 and TRBJ1-1; tentative D call: TRBD1 (6 bases). Trimming stripped 6 bases from V and 1 base from J, with 12 bases between. In germline, CDR1 is DFQATT, CDR2 SNEGSKA (reference sequence). The CDR3 runs to 13 residues. The CDR3 bases are TGCAGTGCGCCAAGGGGGGGGAACACTGAAGCTTTCTTT. Its protein is CSAPRGGNTEAFF.

The rearrangement joins TRBV6-5 to TRBJ2-1, with D perhaps matching TRBD2 (6 bases). Germline V gene sequence: CDR1 MNHEY, CDR2 SVGAGI. The CDR3 is made up of 15 amino acids. V was trimmed by 2 bases and J by 0 bases, leaving 8 bases between them. DNA for the CDR3: TGTGCCAGCAGTTACGGCGGGGTCTCCTACAATGAGCAGTTCTTC. Protein product: CASSYGGVSYNEQFF.

The CDR3 spells CASSWGGLNSYEQYF. Written as DNA, the CDR3 is TGTGCCAGCAGCTGGGGAGGATTGAACTCCTACGAGCAGTACTTC. The gene calls are TRBV28 and TRBJ2-7; a possible D gene is TRBD2 (6 bases). Trimming took off 6 bases at V and 0 bases at J, with 15 bases between the two ends. From germline, CDR1 is MDHEN and CDR2 SYDVKM. This CDR3 contains 15 residues.

This clonotype turned up a few times. The gene calls are TRBV6-1 and TRBJ1-6; D might be TRBD1 (5 bases). Per the germline V gene, CDR1 is MNHNS and CDR2 is SASEGT. The CDR3 contains 16 residues. Trimming pared 7 bases from V and 1 base from J, leaving 14 bases between. Written as DNA, the CDR3 is TGTGCCAGCACAGCGTCGCAGGGATCCTATAATTCACCCCTCCACTTT. It codes for CASTASQGSYNSPLHF.

V and J are TRBV27 and TRBJ2-7; possible D gene TRBD2, 6 bases. V lost 5 bases to trimming and J lost 4 bases, with 18 bases between them. The germline gives CDR1 MNHEY, CDR2 SMNVEV (reference sequence). The length of the CDR3 is 15 residues. As DNA, the CDR3 is TGTGCCAGCAGTAGTAGCGGAGGACCTGTTTACGAGCAGTACTTC. Its translation is CASSSSGGPVYEQYF.

The chain combines TRBV20-1 with TRBJ1-1; no reliable D call. V was pared by 4 bases and J by 0 bases, with 9 bases between. CDR3 length: 13 residues. Per germline, CDR1 DFQATT and CDR2 SNEGSKA (reference sequence). CDR3 sequence: CSATSTVNTEAFF. Here the CDR3 DNA reads TGCAGTGCTACATCAACGGTGAACACTGAAGCTTTCTTT.

V is TRBV5-8 and J is TRBJ2-1; no clear D gene. Trimming shortened V by 2 bases and J by 8 bases, and 14 bases separated the two germline ends. The germline V gene has CDR1 SGHTS and CDR2 YDEGEE. The CDR3 has 14 amino acids. In DNA, the CDR3 is TGTGCCAGCAGCTTACGGACGATTGGGGATGAGCAGTTCTTC. As protein: CASSLRTIGDEQFF. The variable domain in full, with the rest retrieved from reference TRBV5-8 and TRBJ2-1, is EAGVTQSPTHLIKTRGQQATLRCSPISGHTSVYWYQQALGLGLQFLLWYDEGEERNRGNFPPRFSGRQFPNYSSELNVNALELEDSALYLCASSLRTIGDEQFFGPGTRLTVL.

Only a few counts were recorded for this clonotype. The rearrangement links TRBV29-1 to TRBJ2-3; unclear D gene. The germline V gene encodes CDR1 SQVTM and CDR2 ANQGSEA. The CDR3 runs 15 residues. Trimming left V 3 bases short and J 4 bases short, with 17 bases between. The CDR3 DNA follows: TGCAGCGTTGATCCCTCGGGCCTTTGGGCAGATACGCAGTATTTT. This codes for CSVDPSGLWADTQYF.

In its sample, this clonotype was seen a few times. The J gene is TRBJ2-2, the V gene TRBV5-5; D call uncertain. There are 16 residues in the CDR3. Per the germline V gene, CDR1 is SGHKS and CDR2 is YYEKEE (reference sequence). With 0 bases removed from V and 5 bases from J, the gap between germline ends came to 14 bases. CDR3 in amino acids: CASSLVVSSGTGELFF. The CDR3 DNA reads TGTGCCAGCAGCTTGGTCGTGAGTTCTGGGACCGGGGAGCTGTTTTTT.